The T cell receptor beta chain described here comes from a study of prognosis after radiotherapy for stage I lung cancer. About the study: Among the enrolled patients, about 13 had newly diagnosed primary stage I lung tumors, while five had oligometastatic NSCLC following surgical resection of the primary tumor. Without exception, patients with non-small cell lung cancer were deemed medically inoperable. Whole-study findings and limits: Reports indicated that TRBV and TRBJ gene usage differed between patients with and without metastases, including differences in nine V and a couple of J genes after SBRT.

Using two-round multiplex PCR, the authors amplified TCR beta CDR3 from genomic DNA. Each TRBV and TRBJ gene had its own primer in the first PCR round. In TCRdb, the multiplex PCR reads were re-called with MiXCR into one record per CDR3 protein. The profile shows 30,000 to 40,000 distinct CDR3 sequences, roughly a third of them singletons. In this sample, this clonotype turned up many times. What it binds is not known. This CDR3 is 14 amino acids long. Germline V lookup: CDR1 GTSNPN, CDR2 SVGIG (reference sequence). J gave up 9 bases and V 0 bases, and 7 bases lay outside the gene matches. There were approximately 6 milliliters of peripheral blood drawn at each of two time points.

V gene TRBV30 combines with J gene TRBJ2-2; TRBD1 agrees at 7 bases. Sample: PBMCs, taken before or after stereotactic body radiation therapy (not recorded which). This TCR was sampled from a donor over 45 with non-small cell lung cancer. CDR3 residues: CAWSVQGFIRELFF. CDR3 coding DNA: TGTGCCTGGAGTGTACAGGGGTTCATCAGGGAGCTGTTTTTT.